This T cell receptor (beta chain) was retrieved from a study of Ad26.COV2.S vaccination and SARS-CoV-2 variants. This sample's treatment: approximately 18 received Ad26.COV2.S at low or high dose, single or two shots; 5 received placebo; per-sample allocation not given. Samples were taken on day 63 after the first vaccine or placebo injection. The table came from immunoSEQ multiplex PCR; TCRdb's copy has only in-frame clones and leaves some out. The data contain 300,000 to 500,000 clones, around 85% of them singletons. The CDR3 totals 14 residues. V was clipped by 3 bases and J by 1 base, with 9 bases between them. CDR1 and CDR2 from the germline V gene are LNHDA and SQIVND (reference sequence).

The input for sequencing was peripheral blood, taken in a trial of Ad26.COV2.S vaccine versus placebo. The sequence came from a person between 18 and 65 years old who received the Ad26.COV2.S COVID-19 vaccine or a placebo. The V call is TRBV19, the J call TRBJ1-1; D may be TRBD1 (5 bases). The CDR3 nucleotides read TGTGCCAGTAGTATGGACAAGGGGAACACTGAAGCTTTCTTT. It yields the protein CASSMDKGNTEAFF.